This T cell receptor beta chain was captured by sequencing in a study of control samples from healthy donors and cancer patients. V lost 5 bases, J lost 6 bases, and 14 bases lay in between. Germline V gene data show CDR1 as SGHVS and CDR2 as FNYEAQ. The CDR3 consists of 14 residues. Libraries were prepared by immunoSEQ multiplex PCR; TCRdb keeps only in-frame clonotypes and omits some of them. In the table there are approximately 51,000 clones, 80% of which are singletons. Sample: blood. The sequence derives from a man in his 70s in good health. The chain is built from TRBV7-6 and TRBJ2-1; a weak D match, TRBD2 (5 bases). The CDR3 here is CASSPRTGRNEQFF. CDR3 sequence (DNA): TGTGCCAGCAGCCCACGGACTGGTCGCAATGAGCAGTTCTTC. The full variable domain, completed using reference TRBV7-6 and TRBJ2-1, is GAGVSQSPRYKVTKRGQDVALRCDPISGHVSLYWYRQALGQGPEFLTYFNYEAQQDKSGLPNDRFSAERPEGSISTLTIQRTEQRDSAMYRCASSPRTGRNEQFFGPGTRLTVL.